These T cell receptor beta chains were read from a single sample in a study of T cells in Graves' hyperthyroidism and ophthalmopathy. TCRdb re-derived calls from the multiplex PCR reads in MiXCR, one entry per CDR3 protein. The data contain around 800,000 distinct CDR3 sequences, 35% to 40% of them singletons. The sequencing sample was made of blood. These receptors were collected from a man aged 18 to 29 with Graves' hyperthyroidism. The CDR3 runs from the conserved cysteine through the conserved F or W. Each record gives: J gene, V gene, clone size, CDR3 protein. Only part of the rows carry a size: once, few, many, or a class if the clone is expanded.

TRBJ2-5	TRBV4-1	NA	CASSQDEASPETQYF
TRBJ2-7	TRBV29-1	few	CSVGGGQIPPYEQYF
TRBJ1-5	TRBV2	many	CASSVSGEGQPQHF
TRBJ1-1	TRBV7-9	NA	CASKGQGVIFQNTEAFF
TRBJ2-2	TRBV7-9	NA	CASSQVMESGELFF
TRBJ2-6	TRBV6-1	NA	CASGWFSGANVLTF
TRBJ2-5	TRBV4-1	NA	CASSQAGGGRETQYF
TRBJ2-7	TRBV7-6	NA	CASSRTGSGGQYF
TRBJ2-7	TRBV7-2	NA	CASSLSGAPYEQYF
TRBJ1-1	TRBV12-3/TRBV12-4	few	CASSLVPGPNTEAFF
TRBJ1-5	TRBV5-8	NA	CASSPWGESNQPQHF
TRBJ1-6	TRBV29-1	many	CSVAGTPNSPLHF
TRBJ1-1	TRBV10-3	many	CAISDSYEAFF
TRBJ2-7	TRBV7-9	few	CASSQEASGTYEQYF
TRBJ2-5	TRBV10-3	many	CAISVGTSGPQETQYF
TRBJ2-2	TRBV6-4	once	CASSERDGGGELFF
TRBJ1-1	TRBV7-9	many	CASSLAWSTEAFF
TRBJ1-1	TRBV6-6	NA	CASSYSAAGMNTEAFF
TRBJ1-1	TRBV5-1	few	CASSPLGSGNTEAFF
TRBJ1-1	TRBV5-1	NA	CASSLGGAGLGAFF
TRBJ1-6	TRBV4-1	NA	CASSPPGVRNSPLHF
TRBJ1-5	TRBV7-2	few	CASSLEYQGSNQPQHF
TRBJ1-1	TRBV19	few	CASSITWYRRMNTEAFF
TRBJ1-2	TRBV10-3	NA	CANRGTGGDGYTF
TRBJ1-1	TRBV25-1	once	CASVAGVLNTEAFF
TRBJ1-5	TRBV11-2	NA	CASSPQTGAQPQHF
TRBJ1-1	TRBV6-5	NA	CASSYSPTGVTEAFF
TRBJ2-2	TRBV10-3	few	CAIMTQNTGELFF
TRBJ1-5	TRBV6-6	NA	CASSRDRTKDSNQPQHF
TRBJ2-2	TRBV10-3	few	CAISGNKDTGELFF
TRBJ1-1	TRBV7-3	NA	CASSQGPGLRGEAFF
TRBJ2-7	TRBV10-3	many	CAEPGLAGGPSSYEQYF
TRBJ2-6	TRBV6-5	NA	CASSLTGSTVLTF
TRBJ1-2	TRBV5-1	NA	CASSRREGGYTF
TRBJ2-3	TRBV10-2	few	CASSTGRGDTQYF
TRBJ1-3	TRBV9	few	CASSVGVGRGNTIYF